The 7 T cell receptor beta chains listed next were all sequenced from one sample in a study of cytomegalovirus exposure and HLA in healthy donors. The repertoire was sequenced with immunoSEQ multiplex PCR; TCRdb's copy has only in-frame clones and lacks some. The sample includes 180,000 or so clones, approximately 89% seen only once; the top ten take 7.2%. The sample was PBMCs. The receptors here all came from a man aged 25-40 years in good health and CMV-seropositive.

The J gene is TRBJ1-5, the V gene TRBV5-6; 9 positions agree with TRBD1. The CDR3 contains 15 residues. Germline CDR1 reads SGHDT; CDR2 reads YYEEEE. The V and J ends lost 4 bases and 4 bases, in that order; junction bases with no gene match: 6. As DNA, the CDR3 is TGTGCCAGCAGCGGGGCTGGGACAGGGAATCAGCCCCAGCATTTT. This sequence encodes CASSGAGTGNQPQHF.

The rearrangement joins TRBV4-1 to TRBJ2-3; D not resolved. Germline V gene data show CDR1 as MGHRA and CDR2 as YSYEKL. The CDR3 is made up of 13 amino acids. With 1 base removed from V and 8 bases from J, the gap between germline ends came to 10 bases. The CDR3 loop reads CASSQARTSTQYF. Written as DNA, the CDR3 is TGCGCCAGCAGCCAAGCCAGAACGAGTACGCAGTATTTT.

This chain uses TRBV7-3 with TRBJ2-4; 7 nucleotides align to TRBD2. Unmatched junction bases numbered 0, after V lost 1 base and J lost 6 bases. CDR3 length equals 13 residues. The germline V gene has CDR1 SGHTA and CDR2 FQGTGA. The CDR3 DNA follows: TGTGCCAGCAGCTTAAGCGGGGGAAACATTCAGTACTTC. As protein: CASSLSGGNIQYF.

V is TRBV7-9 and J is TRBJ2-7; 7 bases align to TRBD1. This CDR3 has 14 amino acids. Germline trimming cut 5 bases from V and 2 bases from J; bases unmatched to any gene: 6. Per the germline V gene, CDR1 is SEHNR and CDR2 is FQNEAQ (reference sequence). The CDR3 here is CASSDPGQPYEQYF. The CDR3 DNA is TGTGCCAGCAGCGACCCGGGACAGCCCTACGAGCAGTACTTC.

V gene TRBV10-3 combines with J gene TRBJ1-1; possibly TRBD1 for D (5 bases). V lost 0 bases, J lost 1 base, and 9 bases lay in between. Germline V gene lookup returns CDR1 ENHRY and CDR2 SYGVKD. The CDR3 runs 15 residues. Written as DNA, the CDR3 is TGTGCCATCAGTGAGTCTCAAGGGGAGAACACTGAAGCTTTCTTT. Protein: CAISESQGENTEAFF.

The CDR3 DNA follows: TGCGCCAGCAGCTTGGGGGACAGGGGCCAAGAGACCCAGTACTTC. It codes for CASSLGDRGQETQYF. The chain recombines TRBV5-1 with TRBJ2-5, with TRBD1 identical over 10 bases. The germline CDR1 and CDR2 sequences are SGHRS and YFSETQ. Trimming removed 0 bases from V and 1 base from J; junction bases left unmatched: 0. The CDR3 is made up of 15 amino acids.

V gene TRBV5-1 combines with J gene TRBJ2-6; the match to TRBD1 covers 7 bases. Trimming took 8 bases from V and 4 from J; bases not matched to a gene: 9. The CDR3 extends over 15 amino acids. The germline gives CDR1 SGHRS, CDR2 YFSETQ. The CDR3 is CASGDSLIGANVLTF. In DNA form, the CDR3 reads TGCGCCAGTGGGGACAGTCTCATCGGGGCCAACGTCCTGACTTTC.